This T cell receptor beta chain emerged from a study of Graves' ophthalmopathy and Graves' hyperthyroidism. The authors amplified TCR beta CDR3 regions, and they did so from RNA transcripts for repertoire sequencing. The workflow started with a first-round RT-PCR run with HTBI primers and then moved on to a second-round multiplex PCR. TCRdb used MiXCR to reprocess the multiplex PCR reads, holding one entry per CDR3 protein. The sample holds fewer than 650,000 distinct CDR3 sequences, about 20% seen once. In its sample, this clonotype was seen many times. At one end, the junction sequence differs from germline, possibly due to a read error. Hyperthyroidism is called stable when no ophthalmopathy develops within 18 months of follow-up. Newly diagnosed hyperthyroidism donors, aged 18 to 65, duration under 2 months. Establishment of the diagnosis relied upon clinical symptoms, serum thyroxine, TRAb, thyroid ultrasound and orbital computed tomography. From fresh peripheral blood, roughly 11 ml in volume, the PBMCs were obtained.

The CDR3 extends over 15 amino acids. Germline-derived CDR1 and CDR2 are SNHLY and FYNNEI. The rearrangement uses TRBV2 and TRBJ1-6; 9 bases fit TRBD1. Sequences were obtained from peripheral blood. The clonotype comes from a woman between 18 and 29 years old with stable Graves' hyperthyroidism. Some clones in this sample may be carry-over from other donors' samples. The CDR3 nucleotides read TGTGCCGGCAGCAGTACAGGGGGCGGAGGTTCACCCCTCCACTTT. Amino acids: CAGSSTGGGGSPLHF.